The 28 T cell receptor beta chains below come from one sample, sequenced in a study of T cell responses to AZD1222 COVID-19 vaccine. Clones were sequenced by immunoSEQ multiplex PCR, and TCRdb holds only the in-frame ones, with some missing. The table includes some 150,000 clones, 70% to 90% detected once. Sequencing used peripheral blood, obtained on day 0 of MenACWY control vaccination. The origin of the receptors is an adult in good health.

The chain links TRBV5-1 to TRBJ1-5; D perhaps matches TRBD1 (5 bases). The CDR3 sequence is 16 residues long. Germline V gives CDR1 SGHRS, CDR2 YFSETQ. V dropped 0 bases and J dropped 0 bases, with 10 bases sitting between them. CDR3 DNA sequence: TGCGCCAGCAGCTTGGGGGGTACAGGTAGCAATCAGCCCCAGCATTTT. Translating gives CASSLGGTGSNQPQHF.

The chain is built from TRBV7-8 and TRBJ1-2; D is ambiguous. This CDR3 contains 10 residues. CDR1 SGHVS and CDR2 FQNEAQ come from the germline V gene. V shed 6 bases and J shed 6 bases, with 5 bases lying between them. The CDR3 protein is CASSSNGYTF. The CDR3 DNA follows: TGTGCCAGCAGTTCTAATGGCTACACCTTC.

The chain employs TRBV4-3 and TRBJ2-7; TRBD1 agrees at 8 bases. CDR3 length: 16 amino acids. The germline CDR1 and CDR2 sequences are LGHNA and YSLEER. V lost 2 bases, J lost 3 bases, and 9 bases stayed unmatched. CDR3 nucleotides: TGCGCCAGCAGCCAATATGCACAGGGGGGTCGCTACGAGCAGTACTTC. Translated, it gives CASSQYAQGGRYEQYF.

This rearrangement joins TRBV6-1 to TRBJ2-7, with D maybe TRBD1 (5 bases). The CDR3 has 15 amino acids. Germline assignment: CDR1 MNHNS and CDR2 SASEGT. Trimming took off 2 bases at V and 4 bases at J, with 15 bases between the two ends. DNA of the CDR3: TGTGCCAGCAGTGAAAATAGAAGACAGCGTTACGAGCAGTACGTC. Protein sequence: CASSENRRQRYEQYV.

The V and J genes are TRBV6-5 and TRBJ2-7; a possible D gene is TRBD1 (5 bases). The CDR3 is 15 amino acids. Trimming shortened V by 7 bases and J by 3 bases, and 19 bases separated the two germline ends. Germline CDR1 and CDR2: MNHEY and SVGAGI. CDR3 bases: TGTGCCAGCACCAAAACGGCACAGGCATTCTACGAGCAGTACTTC. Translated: CASTKTAQAFYEQYF.

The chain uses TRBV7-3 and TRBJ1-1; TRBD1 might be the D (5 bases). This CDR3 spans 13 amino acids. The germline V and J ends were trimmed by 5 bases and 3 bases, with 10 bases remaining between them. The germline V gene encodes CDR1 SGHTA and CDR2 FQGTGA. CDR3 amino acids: CASSRTGDTEAFF. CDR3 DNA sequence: TGTGCCAGCAGCCGGACGGGGGACACTGAAGCTTTCTTT. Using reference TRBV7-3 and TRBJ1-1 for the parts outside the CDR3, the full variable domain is GAGVSQTPSNKVTEKGKYVELRCDPISGHTALYWYRQSLGQGPEFLIYFQGTGAADDSGLPNDRFFAVRPEGSVSTLKIQRTERGDSAVYLCASSRTGDTEAFFGQGTRLTVV.

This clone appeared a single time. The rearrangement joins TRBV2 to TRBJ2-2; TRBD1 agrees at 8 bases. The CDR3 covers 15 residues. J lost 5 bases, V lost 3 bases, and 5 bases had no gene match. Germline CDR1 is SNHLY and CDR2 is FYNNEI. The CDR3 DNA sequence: TGTGCCAGCAGTGAGGACAGGGTCCGGACCGGGGAGCTGTTTTTT. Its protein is CASSEDRVRTGELFF.

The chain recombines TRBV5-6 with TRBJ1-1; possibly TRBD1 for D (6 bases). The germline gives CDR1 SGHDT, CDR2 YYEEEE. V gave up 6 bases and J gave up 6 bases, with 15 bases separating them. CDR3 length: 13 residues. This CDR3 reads CASNTGWRAEAFF. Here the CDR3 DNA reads TGTGCCAGCAACACAGGGTGGCGCGCTGAAGCTTTCTTT. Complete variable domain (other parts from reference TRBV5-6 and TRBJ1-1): DAGVTQSPTHLIKTRGQQVTLRCSPKSGHDTVSWYQQALGQGPQFIFQYYEEEERQRGNFPDRFSGHQFPNYSSELNVNALLLGDSALYLCASNTGWRAEAFFGQGTRLTVV.

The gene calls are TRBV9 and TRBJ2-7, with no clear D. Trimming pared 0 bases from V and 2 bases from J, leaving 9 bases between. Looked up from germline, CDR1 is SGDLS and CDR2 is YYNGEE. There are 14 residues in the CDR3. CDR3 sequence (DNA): TGTGCCAGCAGCGTAGAAGGGTGGACCTACGAGCAGTACTTC. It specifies CASSVEGWTYEQYF.

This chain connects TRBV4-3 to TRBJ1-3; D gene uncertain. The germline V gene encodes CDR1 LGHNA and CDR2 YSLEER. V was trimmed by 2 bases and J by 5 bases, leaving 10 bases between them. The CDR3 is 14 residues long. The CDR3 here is CASSQIRWRNTIYF. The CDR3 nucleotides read TGCGCCAGCAGCCAAATACGGTGGCGAAACACCATATATTTT.

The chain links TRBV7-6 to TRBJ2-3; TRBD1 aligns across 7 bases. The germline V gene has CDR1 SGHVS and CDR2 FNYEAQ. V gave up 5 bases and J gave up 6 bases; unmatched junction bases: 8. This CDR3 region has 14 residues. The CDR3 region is CASSRRQGPDTQYF. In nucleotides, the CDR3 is TGTGCCAGCAGCCGGAGACAGGGCCCGGATACGCAGTATTTT.

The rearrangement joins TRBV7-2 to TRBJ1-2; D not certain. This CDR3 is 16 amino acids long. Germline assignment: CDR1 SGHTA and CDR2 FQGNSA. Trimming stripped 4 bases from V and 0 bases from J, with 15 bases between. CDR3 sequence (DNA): TGTGCCAGCAGCTACATTTCCGGACCTACTAACTATGGCTACACCTTC. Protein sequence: CASSYISGPTNYGYTF.

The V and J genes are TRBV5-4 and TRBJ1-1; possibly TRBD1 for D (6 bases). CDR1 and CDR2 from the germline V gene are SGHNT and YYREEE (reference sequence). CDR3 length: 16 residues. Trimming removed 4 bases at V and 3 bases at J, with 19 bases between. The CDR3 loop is CASSPVRGVVDTEAFF. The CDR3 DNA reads TGTGCCAGCAGCCCGGTAAGGGGGGTAGTTGACACTGAAGCTTTCTTT.

Here the CDR3 DNA reads TGCGCCAGCAGCTTGAACAGGGGGCGCGATGAAGCTTTCTTT. Translation: CASSLNRGRDEAFF. The chain recombines TRBV5-1 with TRBJ1-1, with 9 bases identical to TRBD1. The germline gives CDR1 SGHRS, CDR2 YFSETQ. This CDR3 region has 14 residues. Trimming removed 1 base from V and 7 bases from J; junction bases left unmatched: 5.

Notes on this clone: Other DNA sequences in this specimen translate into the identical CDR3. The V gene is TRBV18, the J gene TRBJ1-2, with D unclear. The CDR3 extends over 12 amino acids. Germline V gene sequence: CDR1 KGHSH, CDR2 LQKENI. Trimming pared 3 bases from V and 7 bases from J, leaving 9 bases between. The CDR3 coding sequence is TGTGCCAGCTCACCCAGAGAAAGTGGCTACACCTTC. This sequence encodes CASSPRESGYTF.

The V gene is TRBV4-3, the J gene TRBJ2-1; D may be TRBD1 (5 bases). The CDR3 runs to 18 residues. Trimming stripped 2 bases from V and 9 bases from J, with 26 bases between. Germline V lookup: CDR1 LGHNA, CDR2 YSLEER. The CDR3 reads CASSQFLGATPLISEQFF. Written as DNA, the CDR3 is TGCGCCAGCAGCCAATTTTTAGGGGCTACCCCACTTATAAGTGAGCAGTTCTTC.

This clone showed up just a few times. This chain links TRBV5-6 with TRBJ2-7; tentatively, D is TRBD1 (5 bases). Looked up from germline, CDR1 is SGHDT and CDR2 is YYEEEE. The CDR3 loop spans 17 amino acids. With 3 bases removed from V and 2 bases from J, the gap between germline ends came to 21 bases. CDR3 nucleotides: TGTGCCAGCAGCTCTTGGTTGGGCCTCAAAGGGGCCTACGAGCAGTACGTC. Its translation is CASSSWLGLKGAYEQYV.

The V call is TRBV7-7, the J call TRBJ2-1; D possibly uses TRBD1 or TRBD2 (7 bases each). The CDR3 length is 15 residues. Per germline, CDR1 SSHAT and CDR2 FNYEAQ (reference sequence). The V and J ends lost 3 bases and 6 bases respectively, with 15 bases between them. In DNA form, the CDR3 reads TGTGCCAGCAGCTTGCAGACAGGGAGGGGCAATGAGCAGTTCTTC. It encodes CASSLQTGRGNEQFF. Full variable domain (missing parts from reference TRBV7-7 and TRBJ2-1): GAGVSQSPRYKVTKRGQDVTLRCDPISSHATLYWYQQALGQGPEFLTYFNYEAQPDKSGLPSDRFSAERPEGSISTLTIQRTEQRDSAMYRCASSLQTGRGNEQFFGPGTRLTVL.

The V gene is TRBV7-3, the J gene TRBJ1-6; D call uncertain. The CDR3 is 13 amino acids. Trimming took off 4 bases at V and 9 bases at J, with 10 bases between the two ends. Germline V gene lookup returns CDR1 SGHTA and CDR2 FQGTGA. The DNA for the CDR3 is TGTGCCAGCAGCTCACAAGGAAGTTCACCCCTCCACTTT. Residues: CASSSQGSSPLHF.

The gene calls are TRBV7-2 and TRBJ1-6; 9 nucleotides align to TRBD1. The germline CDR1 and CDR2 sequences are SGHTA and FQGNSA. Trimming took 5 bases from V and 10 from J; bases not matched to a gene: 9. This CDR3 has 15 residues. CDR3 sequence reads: CASSPWDRVGSPLHF. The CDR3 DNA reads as TGTGCCAGCAGCCCCTGGGACAGGGTGGGGTCACCCCTCCACTTT.

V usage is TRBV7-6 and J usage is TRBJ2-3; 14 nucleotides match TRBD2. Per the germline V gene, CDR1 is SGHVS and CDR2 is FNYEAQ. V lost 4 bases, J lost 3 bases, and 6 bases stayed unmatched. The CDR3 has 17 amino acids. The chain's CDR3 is CASSSGTSGSRTDTQYF. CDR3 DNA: TGTGCCAGCAGCTCTGGGACTAGCGGGAGTCGGACAGATACGCAGTATTTT.

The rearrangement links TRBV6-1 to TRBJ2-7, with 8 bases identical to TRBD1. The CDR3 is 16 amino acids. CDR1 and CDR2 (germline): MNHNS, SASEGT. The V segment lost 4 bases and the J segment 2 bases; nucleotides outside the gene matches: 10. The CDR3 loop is CASSVAWQGATYEQYV. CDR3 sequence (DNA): TGTGCCAGCAGTGTGGCGTGGCAGGGGGCCACCTACGAGCAGTACGTC.

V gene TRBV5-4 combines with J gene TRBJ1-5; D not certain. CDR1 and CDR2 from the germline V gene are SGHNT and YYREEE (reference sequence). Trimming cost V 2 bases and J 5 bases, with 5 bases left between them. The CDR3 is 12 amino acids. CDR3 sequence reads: CASSFWDQPQHF. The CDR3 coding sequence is TGTGCCAGCAGCTTCTGGGATCAGCCCCAGCATTTT.

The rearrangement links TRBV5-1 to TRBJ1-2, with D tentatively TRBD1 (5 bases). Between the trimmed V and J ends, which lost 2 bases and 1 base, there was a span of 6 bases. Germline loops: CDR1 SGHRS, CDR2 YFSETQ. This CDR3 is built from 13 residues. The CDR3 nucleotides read TGCGCCAGCAGCTTTGACAGTAACTATGGCTACACCTTC. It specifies CASSFDSNYGYTF.

The CDR3 sequence: CASSLVLRKDRVGSLWFF. As DNA, the CDR3 is TGTGCCAGCAGTTTGGTTCTCCGAAAAGACAGGGTCGGCTCACTGTGGTTCTTC. This chain links TRBV28 with TRBJ2-1, with 7 bases fitting TRBD1. Looked up from germline, CDR1 is MDHEN and CDR2 is SYDVKM. The CDR3 extends over 18 amino acids. V trimming: 3 bases; J trimming: 15 bases; junction bases outside the gene matches: 26.

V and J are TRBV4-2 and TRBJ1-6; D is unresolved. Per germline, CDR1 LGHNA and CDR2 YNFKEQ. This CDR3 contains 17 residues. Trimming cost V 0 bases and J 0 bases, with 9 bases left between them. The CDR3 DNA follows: TGTGCCAGCAGCCAAGATCTTGGGATCTCCTATAATTCACCCCTCCACTTT. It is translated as CASSQDLGISYNSPLHF.

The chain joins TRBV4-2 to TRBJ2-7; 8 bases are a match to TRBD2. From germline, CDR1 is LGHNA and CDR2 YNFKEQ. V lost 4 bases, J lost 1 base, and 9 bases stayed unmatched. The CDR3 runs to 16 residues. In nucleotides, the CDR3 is TGTGCCAGCAGCCGCTCCCAGCGGGAGAGTTCCTACGAGCAGTACTTC. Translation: CASSRSQRESSYEQYF.

CDR3 loop: CASSRTPGENEQFF. CDR3 nucleotides: TGTGCCAGCTCGCGGACTCCGGGCGAGAATGAGCAGTTCTTC. The V and J genes are TRBV18 and TRBJ2-1; TRBD2 might be the D (5 bases). The CDR3 sequence is 14 residues long. The germline V gene has CDR1 KGHSH and CDR2 LQKENI. The V gene lost 6 bases and the J gene lost 7 bases, with 16 bases spanning the gap.